A selection of T cell receptor beta chains follows, all from one sample in a study of blood T cell repertoires in COVID-19. Using immunoSEQ multiplex PCR, the repertoire was profiled, and TCRdb retains in-frame clones only, with some absent. The data show hundreds of thousands of clones, with 82% seen just once and 3% to 4.5% held by the top ten. The sample taken for sequencing was peripheral blood. These TCRs come from an elderly woman with acute or convalescent COVID-19. Both conserved end residues are part of each CDR3. Fields, in order: clone size, V gene, J gene, CDR3 length, D gene, CDR3 protein, CDR3 DNA. D genes are given only for firm matches. Size tells how often a clone was seen (once, few, many) or the class of an expanded clone, and some rows leave it out.

clone_size: -
v_call: TRBV4-2
j_call: TRBJ2-2
cdr3_length: 14
d_call: -
cdr3_aa: CASSRLGGTGELFF
cdr3_nt: TGTGCCAGCAGCCGCCTTGGGGGGACCGGGGAGCTGTTTTTT

clone_size: -
v_call: TRBV28
j_call: TRBJ1-1
cdr3_length: 14
d_call: -
cdr3_aa: CASSLGGINTEAFF
cdr3_nt: TGTGCCAGCAGTTTAGGGGGGATCAACACTGAAGCTTTCTTT

clone_size: -
v_call: TRBV18
j_call: TRBJ1-2
cdr3_length: 13
d_call: TRBD1
cdr3_aa: CASSAGQGYGYTF
cdr3_nt: TGTGCCAGCTCAGCCGGACAGGGGTATGGCTACACCTTC

clone_size: -
v_call: TRBV6-2/TRBV6-3
j_call: TRBJ1-1
cdr3_length: 15
d_call: TRBD1
cdr3_aa: CASSYQGQGDTEAFF
cdr3_nt: TGTGCCAGCAGTTACCAGGGACAGGGGGACACTGAAGCTTTCTTT

clone_size: -
v_call: TRBV6-5
j_call: TRBJ2-5
cdr3_length: 12
d_call: -
cdr3_aa: CASSQRGETQYF
cdr3_nt: TGTGCCAGCAGTCAACGAGGGGAGACCCAGTACTTC

clone_size: -
v_call: TRBV7-6
j_call: TRBJ2-3
cdr3_length: 16
d_call: TRBD2
cdr3_aa: CASSYLAGGGPDTQYF
cdr3_nt: TGTGCCAGCAGCTATCTAGCGGGGGGAGGTCCAGATACGCAGTATTTT

clone_size: once
v_call: TRBV28
j_call: TRBJ1-6
cdr3_length: 15
d_call: -
cdr3_aa: CASSLPAGLASPLHF
cdr3_nt: TGTGCCAGCAGTCTCCCGGCAGGATTGGCTTCACCCCTCCACTTT

clone_size: -
v_call: TRBV7-2
j_call: TRBJ2-3
cdr3_length: 16
d_call: TRBD2
cdr3_aa: CASSSGLAGRTDTQYF
cdr3_nt: TGTGCCAGCAGCTCCGGACTAGCGGGGCGCACAGATACGCAGTATTTT

clone_size: -
v_call: TRBV5-4
j_call: TRBJ2-3
cdr3_length: 15
d_call: -
cdr3_aa: CASSLDSHSTDTQYF
cdr3_nt: TGTGCCAGCAGCTTGGACAGCCACTCCACAGATACGCAGTATTTT

clone_size: -
v_call: TRBV3-1/TRBV3-2
j_call: TRBJ1-2
cdr3_length: 17
d_call: TRBD1
cdr3_aa: CASSQGTGGAGGYGYTF
cdr3_nt: TGTGCCAGCAGCCAAGGGACAGGGGGCGCCGGGGGCTATGGCTACACCTTC

clone_size: -
v_call: TRBV7-9
j_call: TRBJ2-1
cdr3_length: 11
d_call: -
cdr3_aa: CASSLTGGQFF
cdr3_nt: TGTGCCAGCAGCTTAACCGGGGGGCAGTTCTTC

clone_size: once
v_call: TRBV6-1
j_call: TRBJ2-1
cdr3_length: 14
d_call: -
cdr3_aa: CASSEYRPNNEQFF
cdr3_nt: TGTGCCAGCAGTGAATACAGGCCAAACAATGAGCAGTTCTTC

clone_size: -
v_call: TRBV15
j_call: TRBJ2-7
cdr3_length: 14
d_call: TRBD1
cdr3_aa: CATSKVGQGAEQYF
cdr3_nt: TGTGCCACCAGCAAGGTCGGACAGGGGGCCGAGCAGTACTTC

clone_size: -
v_call: TRBV7-2
j_call: TRBJ1-3
cdr3_length: 15
d_call: TRBD1
cdr3_aa: CASSLGTGFGNTIYF
cdr3_nt: TGTGCCAGCAGCTTAGGGACAGGGTTTGGAAACACCATATATTTT

clone_size: -
v_call: TRBV30
j_call: TRBJ1-2
cdr3_length: 15
d_call: -
cdr3_aa: CAWSESPPHNYGYTF
cdr3_nt: TGTGCCTGGAGTGAAAGCCCCCCTCATAACTATGGCTACACCTTC

clone_size: once
v_call: TRBV6-5
j_call: TRBJ1-6
cdr3_length: 15
d_call: TRBD1
cdr3_aa: CASRTGQGNNSPLHF
cdr3_nt: TGTGCCAGCAGGACAGGGCAGGGAAATAATTCACCCCTCCACTTT

clone_size: -
v_call: TRBV19
j_call: TRBJ2-5
cdr3_length: 14
d_call: TRBD1
cdr3_aa: CATSRQGNQETQYF
cdr3_nt: TGTGCCACGAGTCGACAGGGGAACCAAGAGACCCAGTACTTC

clone_size: -
v_call: TRBV6-5
j_call: TRBJ1-1
cdr3_length: 14
d_call: TRBD1
cdr3_aa: CATQTGAGGTEAFF
cdr3_nt: TGTGCCACTCAGACAGGGGCGGGGGGGACTGAAGCTTTCTTT

clone_size: -
v_call: TRBV12-3/TRBV12-4
j_call: TRBJ2-7
cdr3_length: 12
d_call: TRBD2
cdr3_aa: CASSFGRNEQYF
cdr3_nt: TGTGCCAGCAGTTTCGGGAGGAACGAGCAGTACTTC

clone_size: -
v_call: TRBV29-1
j_call: TRBJ2-3
cdr3_length: 13
d_call: -
cdr3_aa: CSVGLVFTDTQYF
cdr3_nt: TGCAGCGTTGGCCTAGTTTTCACAGATACGCAGTATTTT

clone_size: -
v_call: TRBV27
j_call: TRBJ2-1
cdr3_length: 13
d_call: -
cdr3_aa: CASSTGGLGLVIF
cdr3_nt: TGTGCCAGCAGTACGGGGGGCCTGGGTCTAGTAATCTTC

clone_size: -
v_call: TRBV2
j_call: TRBJ2-7
cdr3_length: 14
d_call: -
cdr3_aa: CASSEALTSYEQYF
cdr3_nt: TGTGCCAGCAGTGAAGCGTTAACTAGCTACGAGCAGTACTTC

clone_size: -
v_call: TRBV12-3/TRBV12-4
j_call: TRBJ1-5
cdr3_length: 13
d_call: -
cdr3_aa: CASALASNQPQHF
cdr3_nt: TGTGCCAGCGCACTCGCTAGCAATCAGCCCCAGCATTTT

clone_size: -
v_call: TRBV5-1
j_call: TRBJ1-4
cdr3_length: 16
d_call: TRBD1
cdr3_aa: CASSFGTGGTNEKLFF
cdr3_nt: TGCGCCAGCAGCTTTGGGACAGGGGGAACTAATGAAAAACTGTTTTTT

clone_size: once
v_call: TRBV15
j_call: TRBJ1-5
cdr3_length: 15
d_call: TRBD1
cdr3_aa: CATSIGQGAGQPQHF
cdr3_nt: TGTGCCACCAGCATTGGACAGGGGGCAGGTCAGCCCCAGCATTTT

clone_size: once
v_call: TRBV19
j_call: TRBJ2-3
cdr3_length: 15
d_call: -
cdr3_aa: CASSRTTLDADTQYF
cdr3_nt: TGTGCCAGTAGTCGGACTACTCTAGACGCAGATACGCAGTATTTT

clone_size: -
v_call: TRBV9
j_call: TRBJ2-3
cdr3_length: 15
d_call: TRBD2
cdr3_aa: CASSVAAGGADTQYF
cdr3_nt: TGTGCCAGCAGCGTAGCGGCGGGGGGGGCAGATACGCAGTATTTT

clone_size: -
v_call: TRBV5-4
j_call: TRBJ2-6
cdr3_length: 17
d_call: -
cdr3_aa: CASSIDGAGSGANVLTF
cdr3_nt: TGTGCCAGCAGCATCGACGGTGCGGGCTCTGGGGCCAACGTCCTGACTTTC

clone_size: -
v_call: TRBV11-2
j_call: TRBJ1-4
cdr3_length: 15
d_call: -
cdr3_aa: CASSLASATNEKLFF
cdr3_nt: TGTGCCAGCAGCTTGGCCTCTGCAACTAATGAAAAACTGTTTTTT

clone_size: -
v_call: TRBV7-2
j_call: TRBJ2-6
cdr3_length: 19
d_call: TRBD1
cdr3_aa: CASSTQTGTLFSGANVLTF
cdr3_nt: TGTGCCAGCAGCACCCAGACAGGGACGCTATTCTCTGGGGCCAACGTCCTGACTTTC

clone_size: -
v_call: TRBV2
j_call: TRBJ1-1
cdr3_length: 14
d_call: TRBD1
cdr3_aa: CASSEDRVNTEAFF
cdr3_nt: TGTGCCAGCAGTGAGGACAGGGTAAACACTGAAGCTTTCTTT

clone_size: few
v_call: TRBV19
j_call: TRBJ1-2
cdr3_length: 14
d_call: -
cdr3_aa: CASTPQDGVRGYTF
cdr3_nt: TGTGCCAGTACTCCTCAGGACGGGGTCAGGGGCTACACCTTC

clone_size: -
v_call: TRBV14
j_call: TRBJ1-3
cdr3_length: 18
d_call: -
cdr3_aa: CASGDFLNRHFSGNTIYF
cdr3_nt: TGTGCCAGCGGGGACTTTTTGAACAGGCACTTCTCTGGAAACACCATATATTTT

clone_size: -
v_call: TRBV14
j_call: TRBJ2-7
cdr3_length: 13
d_call: TRBD1
cdr3_aa: CASAGTGSYEQYF
cdr3_nt: TGTGCCAGCGCCGGGACAGGATCCTACGAGCAGTACTTC

clone_size: -
v_call: TRBV9
j_call: TRBJ1-2
cdr3_length: 16
d_call: TRBD1
cdr3_aa: CASSVDRVVSNYGYTF
cdr3_nt: TGTGCCAGCAGCGTTGACAGGGTAGTCTCTAACTATGGCTACACCTTC